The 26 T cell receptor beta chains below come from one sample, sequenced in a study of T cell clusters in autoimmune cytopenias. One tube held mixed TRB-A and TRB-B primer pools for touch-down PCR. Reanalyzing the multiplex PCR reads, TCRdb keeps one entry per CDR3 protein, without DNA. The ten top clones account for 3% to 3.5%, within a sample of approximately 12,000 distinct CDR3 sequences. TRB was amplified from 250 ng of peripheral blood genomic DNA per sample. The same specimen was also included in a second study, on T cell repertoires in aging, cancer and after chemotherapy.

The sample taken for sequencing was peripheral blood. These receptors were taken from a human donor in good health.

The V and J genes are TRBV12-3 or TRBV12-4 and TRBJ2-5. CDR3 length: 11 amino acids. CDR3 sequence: CASSLGETQYF.

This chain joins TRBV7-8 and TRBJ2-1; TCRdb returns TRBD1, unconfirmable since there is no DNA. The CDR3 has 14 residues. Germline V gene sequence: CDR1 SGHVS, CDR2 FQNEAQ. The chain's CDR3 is CASSPGPLKNEQFF.

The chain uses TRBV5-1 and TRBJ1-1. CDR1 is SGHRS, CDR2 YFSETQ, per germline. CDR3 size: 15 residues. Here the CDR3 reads CASSLSSGMNTEAFF.

CDR3 residues: CASSLAGSYNSPLHF. V is TRBV11-2 and J is TRBJ1-6. CDR3 length: 15 amino acids. Germline CDR1 and CDR2: SGHAT and FQNNGV.

The CDR3: CASSLLPLQETQYF. The chain carries TRBV11-3 and TRBJ2-5; TCRdb reports TRBD1, a call that lacks DNA to check it against. The germline V gene has CDR1 SGHNT and CDR2 YENEEA. This CDR3 is 14 amino acids long.

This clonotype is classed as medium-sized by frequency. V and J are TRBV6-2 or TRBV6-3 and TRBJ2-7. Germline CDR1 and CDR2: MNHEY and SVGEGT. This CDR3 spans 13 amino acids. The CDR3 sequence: CASSYIWWGEQYF.

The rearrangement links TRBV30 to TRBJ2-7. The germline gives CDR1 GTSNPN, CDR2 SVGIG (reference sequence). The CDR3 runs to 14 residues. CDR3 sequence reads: CAWSVPPAQETQYF.

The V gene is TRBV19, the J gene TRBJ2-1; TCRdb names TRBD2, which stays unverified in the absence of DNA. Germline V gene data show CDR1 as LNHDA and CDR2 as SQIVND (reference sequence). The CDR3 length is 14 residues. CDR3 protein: CDRERGKTYNEQFF.

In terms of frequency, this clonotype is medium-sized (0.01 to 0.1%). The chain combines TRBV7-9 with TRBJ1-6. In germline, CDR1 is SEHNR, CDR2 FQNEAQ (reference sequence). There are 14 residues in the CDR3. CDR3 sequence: CASSRSPDNSPLHF.

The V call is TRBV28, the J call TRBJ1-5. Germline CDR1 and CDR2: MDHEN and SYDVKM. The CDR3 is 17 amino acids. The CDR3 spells CASSFGRREWSNQPQHF. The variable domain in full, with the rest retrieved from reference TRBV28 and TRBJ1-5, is DVKVTQSSRYLVKRTGEKVFLECVQDMDHENMFWYRQDPGLGLRLIYFSYDVKMKEKGDIPEGYSVSREKKERFSLILESASTNQTSMYLCASSFGRREWSNQPQHFGDGTRLSIL.

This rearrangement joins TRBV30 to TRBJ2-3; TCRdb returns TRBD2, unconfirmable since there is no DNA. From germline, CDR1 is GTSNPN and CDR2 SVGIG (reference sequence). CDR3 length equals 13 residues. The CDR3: CAWTRLVVLTQYF.

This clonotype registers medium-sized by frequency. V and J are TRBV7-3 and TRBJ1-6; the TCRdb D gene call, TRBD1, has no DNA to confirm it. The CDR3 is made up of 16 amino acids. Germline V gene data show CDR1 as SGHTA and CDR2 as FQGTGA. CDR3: CASSFGYRGYNSPLHF.

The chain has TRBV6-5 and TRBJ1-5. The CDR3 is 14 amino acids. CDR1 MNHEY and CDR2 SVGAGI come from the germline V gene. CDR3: CASSRNAENQPQHF.

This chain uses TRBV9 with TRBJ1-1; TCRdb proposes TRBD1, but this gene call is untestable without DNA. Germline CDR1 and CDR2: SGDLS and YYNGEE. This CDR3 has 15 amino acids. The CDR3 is CASSATTGVNTEAFF.

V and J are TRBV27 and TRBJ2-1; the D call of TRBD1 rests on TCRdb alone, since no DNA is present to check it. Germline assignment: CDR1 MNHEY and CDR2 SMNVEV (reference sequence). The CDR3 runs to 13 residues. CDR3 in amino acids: CASSRGTGREQFF.

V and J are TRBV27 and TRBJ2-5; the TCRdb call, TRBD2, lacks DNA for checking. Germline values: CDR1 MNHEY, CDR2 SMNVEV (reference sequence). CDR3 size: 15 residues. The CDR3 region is CASSPGLAGQETQYF.

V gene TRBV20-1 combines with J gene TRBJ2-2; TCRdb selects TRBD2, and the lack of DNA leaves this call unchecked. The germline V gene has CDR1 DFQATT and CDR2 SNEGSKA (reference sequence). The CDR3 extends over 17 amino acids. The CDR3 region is CSGTGLAGGKNTGELFF.

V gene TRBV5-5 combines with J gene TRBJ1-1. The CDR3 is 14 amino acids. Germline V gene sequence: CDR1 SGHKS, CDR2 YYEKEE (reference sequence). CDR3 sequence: CASSQGILNTEAFF.

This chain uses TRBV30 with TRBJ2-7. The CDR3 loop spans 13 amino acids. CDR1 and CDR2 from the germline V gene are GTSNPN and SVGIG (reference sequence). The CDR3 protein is CAWRRILSREQYF.

CDR3 sequence: CASSLDRQGARGYTF. The V call is TRBV5-4, the J call TRBJ1-2; the D gene TCRdb calls, TRBD1, cannot be checked with no DNA. Looked up from germline, CDR1 is SGHNT and CDR2 is YYREEE (reference sequence). The length of the CDR3 is 15 residues.

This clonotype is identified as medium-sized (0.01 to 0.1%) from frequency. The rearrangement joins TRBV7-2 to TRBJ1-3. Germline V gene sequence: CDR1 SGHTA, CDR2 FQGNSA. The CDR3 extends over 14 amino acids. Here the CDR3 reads CASSLWGTGNTIYF.

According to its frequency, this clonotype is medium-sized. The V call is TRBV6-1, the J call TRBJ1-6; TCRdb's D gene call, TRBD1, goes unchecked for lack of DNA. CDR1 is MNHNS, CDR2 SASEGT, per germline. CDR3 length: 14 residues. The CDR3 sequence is CASSAQGANSPLHF.

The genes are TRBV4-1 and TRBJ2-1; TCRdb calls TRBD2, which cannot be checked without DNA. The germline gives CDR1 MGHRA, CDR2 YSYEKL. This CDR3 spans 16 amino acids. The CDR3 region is CASSQAIAGGYNEQFF.

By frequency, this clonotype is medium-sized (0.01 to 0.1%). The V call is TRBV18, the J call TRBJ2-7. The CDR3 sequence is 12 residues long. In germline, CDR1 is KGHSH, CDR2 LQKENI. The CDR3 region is CASSTWDYEQYF.

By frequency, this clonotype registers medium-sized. This chain's CDR3 is CASSSPFSPDTQYF. V usage is TRBV7-9 and J usage is TRBJ2-3; TCRdb indicates TRBD2, and absent DNA this call remains unverified. There are 14 residues in the CDR3. The V gene's germline CDR1 is SEHNR and CDR2 FQNEAQ (reference sequence).

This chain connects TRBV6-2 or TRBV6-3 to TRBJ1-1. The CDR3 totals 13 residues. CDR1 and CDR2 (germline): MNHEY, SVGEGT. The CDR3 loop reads CASSYQQFTEAFF.